The 3 T cell receptor beta chains below all came from one sample that was sequenced in a study of OX40 agonist ivuxolimab in advanced cancers. Libraries were prepared by immunoSEQ multiplex PCR; TCRdb keeps only in-frame clonotypes and omits some of them. Here the sample spans about 110,000 clones, over 75% being singletons. Sequenced here: CD4+ or CD8+ T cells sorted from blood, sampled in a trial of the OX40 agonist ivuxolimab. The receptor source for this set is an adult with an advanced solid tumor such as melanoma, head and neck, liver or kidney cancer.

The chain has TRBV4-3 and TRBJ2-1; D is unresolved. CDR3 length: 15 residues. Per the germline V gene, CDR1 is LGHNA and CDR2 is YSLEER. V lost 4 bases to trimming and J lost 0 bases, with 10 bases between them. CDR3 coding DNA: TGCGCCAGCAGCCCTGAACAGAGCTCCTACAATGAGCAGTTCTTC. It specifies CASSPEQSSYNEQFF.

This chain uses TRBV30 with TRBJ1-5; tentatively, D is TRBD1 (6 bases). The V and J ends lost 3 bases and 5 bases respectively, with 14 bases between them. The germline V gene encodes CDR1 GTSNPN and CDR2 SVGIG (reference sequence). The CDR3 extends over 14 amino acids. The CDR3 nucleotides read TGTGCCTGGAGCACAGGGAATCGGGATCAGCCCCAGCATTTT. Protein: CAWSTGNRDQPQHF.

The V and J genes are TRBV7-8 and TRBJ2-3, with D hard to call. Germline V gives CDR1 SGHVS, CDR2 FQNEAQ. V shed 5 bases and J shed 4 bases, with 16 bases lying between them. The CDR3 contains 15 residues. CDR3 sequence reads: CASSPLTTPADTQYF. The CDR3 DNA reads TGTGCCAGCAGCCCCCTGACGACCCCAGCAGATACGCAGTATTTT.